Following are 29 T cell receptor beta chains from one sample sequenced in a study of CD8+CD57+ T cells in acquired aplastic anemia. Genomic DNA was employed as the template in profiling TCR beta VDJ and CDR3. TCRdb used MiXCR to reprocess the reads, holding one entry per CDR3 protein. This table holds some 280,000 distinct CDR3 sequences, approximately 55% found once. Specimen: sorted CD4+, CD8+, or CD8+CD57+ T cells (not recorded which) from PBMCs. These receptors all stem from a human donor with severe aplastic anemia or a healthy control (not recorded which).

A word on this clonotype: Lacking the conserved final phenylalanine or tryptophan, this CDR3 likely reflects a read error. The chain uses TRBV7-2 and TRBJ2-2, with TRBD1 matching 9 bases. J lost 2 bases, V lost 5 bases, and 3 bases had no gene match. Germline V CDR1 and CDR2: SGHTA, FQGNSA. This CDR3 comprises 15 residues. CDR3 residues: CASSQDRGNTGELFL. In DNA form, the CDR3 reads TGTGCCAGCAGCCAGGACAGGGGAAACACCGGGGAGCTGTTTCTT.

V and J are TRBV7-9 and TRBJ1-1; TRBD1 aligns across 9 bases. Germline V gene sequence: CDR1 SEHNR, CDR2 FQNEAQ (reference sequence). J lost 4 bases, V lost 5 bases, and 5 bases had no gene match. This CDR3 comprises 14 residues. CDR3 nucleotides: TGTGCCAGCAGCCGGGACAGGGAGATCACTGAAGCTTTCTTT. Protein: CASSRDREITEAFF. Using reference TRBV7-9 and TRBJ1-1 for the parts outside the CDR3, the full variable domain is DTGVSQNPRHKITKRGQNVTFRCDPISEHNRLYWYRQTLGQGPEFLTYFQNEAQLEKSRLLSDRFSAERPKGSFSTLEIQRTEQGDSAMYLCASSRDREITEAFFGQGTRLTVV.

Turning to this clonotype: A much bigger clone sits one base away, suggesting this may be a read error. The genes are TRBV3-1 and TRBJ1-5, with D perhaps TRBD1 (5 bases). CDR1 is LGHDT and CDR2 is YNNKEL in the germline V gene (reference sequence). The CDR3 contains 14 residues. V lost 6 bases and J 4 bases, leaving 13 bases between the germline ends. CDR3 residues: CASSSDKGNQPQHF. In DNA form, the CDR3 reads TGTGCCAGCAGTAGTGACAAGGGGAATCAGCCCCAGCATTTT.

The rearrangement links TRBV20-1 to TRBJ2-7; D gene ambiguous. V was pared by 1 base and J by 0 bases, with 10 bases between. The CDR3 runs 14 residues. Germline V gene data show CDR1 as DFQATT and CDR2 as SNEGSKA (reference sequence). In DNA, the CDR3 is TGCAGTGCTAGAGGTCGGCTTAGCTCCTACGAGCAGTACTTC. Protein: CSARGRLSSYEQYF.

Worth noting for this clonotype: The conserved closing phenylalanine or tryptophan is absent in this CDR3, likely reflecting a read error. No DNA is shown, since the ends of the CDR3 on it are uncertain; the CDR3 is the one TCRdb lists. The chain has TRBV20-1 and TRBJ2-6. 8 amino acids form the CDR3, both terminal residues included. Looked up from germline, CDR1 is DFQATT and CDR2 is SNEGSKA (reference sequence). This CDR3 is CSAQTLTS.

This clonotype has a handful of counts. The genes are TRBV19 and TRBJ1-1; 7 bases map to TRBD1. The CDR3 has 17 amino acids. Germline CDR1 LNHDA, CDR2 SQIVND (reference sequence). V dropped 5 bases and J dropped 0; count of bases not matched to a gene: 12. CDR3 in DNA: TGTGCCAGTAGTGTTCTACCGGGACAGAGGATGAACACTGAAGCTTTCTTT. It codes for CASSVLPGQRMNTEAFF.

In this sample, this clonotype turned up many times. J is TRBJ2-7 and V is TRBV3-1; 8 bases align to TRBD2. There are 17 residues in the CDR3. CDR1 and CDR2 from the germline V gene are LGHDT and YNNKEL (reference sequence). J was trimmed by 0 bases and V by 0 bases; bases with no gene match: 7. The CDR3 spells CASSQDSPAGDSYEQYF. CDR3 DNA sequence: TGTGCCAGCAGCCAAGATTCACCAGCGGGGGACTCCTACGAGCAGTACTTC.

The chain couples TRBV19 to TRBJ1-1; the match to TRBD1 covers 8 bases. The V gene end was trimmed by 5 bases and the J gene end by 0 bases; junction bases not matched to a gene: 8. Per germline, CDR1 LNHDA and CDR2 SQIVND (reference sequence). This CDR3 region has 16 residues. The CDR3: CASSPGRQGMNTEAFF. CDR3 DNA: TGTGCCAGTAGTCCGGGGCGACAGGGGATGAACACTGAAGCTTTCTTT.

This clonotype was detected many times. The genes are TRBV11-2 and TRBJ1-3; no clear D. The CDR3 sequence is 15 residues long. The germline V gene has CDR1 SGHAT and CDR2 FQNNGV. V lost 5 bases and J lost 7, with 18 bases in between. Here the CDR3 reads CASSPSRLGGNTIYF. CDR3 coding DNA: TGTGCCAGCAGCCCCTCCCGGCTTGGCGGGAACACCATATATTTT.

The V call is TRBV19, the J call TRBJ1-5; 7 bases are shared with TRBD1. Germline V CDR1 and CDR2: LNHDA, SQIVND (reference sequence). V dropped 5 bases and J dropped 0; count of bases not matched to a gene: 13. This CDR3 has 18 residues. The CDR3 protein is CASSYGRDSIISNQPQHF. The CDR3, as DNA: TGTGCCAGTAGTTATGGCCGGGACAGTATTATTAGCAATCAGCCCCAGCATTTT.

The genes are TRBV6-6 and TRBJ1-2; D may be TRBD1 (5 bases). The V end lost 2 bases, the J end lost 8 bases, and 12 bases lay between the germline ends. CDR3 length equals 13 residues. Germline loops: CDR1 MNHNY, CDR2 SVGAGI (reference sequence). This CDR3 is CASSYGGGDGYTF. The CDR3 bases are TGTGCCAGCAGTTACGGCGGAGGGGACGGCTACACCTTC.

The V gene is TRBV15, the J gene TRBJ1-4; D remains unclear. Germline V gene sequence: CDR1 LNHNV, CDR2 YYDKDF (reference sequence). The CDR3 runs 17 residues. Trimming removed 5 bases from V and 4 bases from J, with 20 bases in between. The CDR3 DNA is TGTGCCACCAGCCCGGACGAGACTCAAAGGAGTAATGAAAAACTGTTTTTT. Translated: CATSPDETQRSNEKLFF.

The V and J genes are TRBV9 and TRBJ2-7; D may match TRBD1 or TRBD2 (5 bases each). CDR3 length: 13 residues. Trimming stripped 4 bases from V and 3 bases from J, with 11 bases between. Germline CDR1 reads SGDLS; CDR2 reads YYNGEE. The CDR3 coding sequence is TGTGCCAGCAGCTTGGGACCTGACTACGAGCAGTACTTC. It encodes CASSLGPDYEQYF.

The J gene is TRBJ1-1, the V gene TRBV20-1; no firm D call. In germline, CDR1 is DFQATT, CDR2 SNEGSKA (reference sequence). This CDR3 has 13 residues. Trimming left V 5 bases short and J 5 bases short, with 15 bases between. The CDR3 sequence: CSASKGGKTEAFF. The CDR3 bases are TGCAGTGCTTCGAAGGGTGGGAAGACTGAAGCTTTCTTT.

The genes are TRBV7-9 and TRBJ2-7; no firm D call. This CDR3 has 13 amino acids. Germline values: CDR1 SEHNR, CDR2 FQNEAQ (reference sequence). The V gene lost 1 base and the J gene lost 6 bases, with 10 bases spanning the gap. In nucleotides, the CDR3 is TGTGCCAGCAGCTTAGAAGGTCTGGCCGAGCAGTACTTC. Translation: CASSLEGLAEQYF.

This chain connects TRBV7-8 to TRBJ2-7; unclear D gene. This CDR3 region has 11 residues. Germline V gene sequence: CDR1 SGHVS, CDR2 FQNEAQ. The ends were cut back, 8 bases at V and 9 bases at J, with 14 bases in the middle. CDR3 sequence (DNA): TGTGCCAGCGCCGCCACCCTAGGGCAGTACTTC. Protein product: CASAATLGQYF.

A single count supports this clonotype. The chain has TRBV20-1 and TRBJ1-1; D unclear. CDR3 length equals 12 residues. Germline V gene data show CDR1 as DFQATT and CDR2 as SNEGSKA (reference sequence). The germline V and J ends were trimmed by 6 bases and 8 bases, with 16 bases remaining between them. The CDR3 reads CSARRPTGEAFF. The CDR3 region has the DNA TGCAGTGCCCGGAGGCCTACCGGGGAAGCTTTCTTT.

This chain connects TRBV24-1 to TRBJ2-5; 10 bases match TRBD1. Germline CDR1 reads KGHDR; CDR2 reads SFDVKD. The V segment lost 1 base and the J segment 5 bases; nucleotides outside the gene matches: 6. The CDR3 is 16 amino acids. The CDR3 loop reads CATSDFGDRGAETQYF. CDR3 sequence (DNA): TGTGCCACCAGTGATTTTGGGGACAGGGGAGCGGAGACCCAGTACTTC.

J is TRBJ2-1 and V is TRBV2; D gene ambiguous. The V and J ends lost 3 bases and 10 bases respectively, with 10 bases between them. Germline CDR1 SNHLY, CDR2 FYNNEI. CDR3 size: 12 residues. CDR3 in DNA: TGTGCCAGCAGTGAGGGTGCGAGGGAGCAGTTCTTC. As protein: CASSEGAREQFF.

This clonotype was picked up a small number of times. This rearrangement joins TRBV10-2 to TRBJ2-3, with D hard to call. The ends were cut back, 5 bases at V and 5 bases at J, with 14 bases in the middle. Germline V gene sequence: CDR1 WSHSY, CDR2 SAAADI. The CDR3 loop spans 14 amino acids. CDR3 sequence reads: CASSHAAGRDTQYF. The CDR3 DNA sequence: TGCGCCAGCAGTCACGCGGCCGGGCGAGATACGCAGTATTTT.

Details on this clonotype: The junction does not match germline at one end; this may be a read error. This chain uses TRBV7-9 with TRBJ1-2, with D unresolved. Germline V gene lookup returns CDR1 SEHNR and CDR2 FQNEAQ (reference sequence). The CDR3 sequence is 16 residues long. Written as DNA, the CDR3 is TGTGCCAGCAGCTTAAGTGGCAGCACCGTGGCGTATGGCTGCACCTTC. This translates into CASSLSGSTVAYGCTF.

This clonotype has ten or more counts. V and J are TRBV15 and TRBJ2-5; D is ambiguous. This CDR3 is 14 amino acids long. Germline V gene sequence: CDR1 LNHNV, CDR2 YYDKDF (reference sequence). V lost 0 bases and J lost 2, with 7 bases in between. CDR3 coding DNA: TGTGCCACCAGCAGAGACAGCCCACAAGAGACCCAGTACTTC. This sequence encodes CATSRDSPQETQYF.

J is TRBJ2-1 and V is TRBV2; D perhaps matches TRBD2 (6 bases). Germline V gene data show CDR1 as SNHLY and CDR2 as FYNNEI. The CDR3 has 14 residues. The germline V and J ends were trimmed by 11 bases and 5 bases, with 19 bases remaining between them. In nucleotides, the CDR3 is TGTGCCCTGACCCCGGGACTTTCCAACAATGAGCAGTTCTTC. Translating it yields CALTPGLSNNEQFF.

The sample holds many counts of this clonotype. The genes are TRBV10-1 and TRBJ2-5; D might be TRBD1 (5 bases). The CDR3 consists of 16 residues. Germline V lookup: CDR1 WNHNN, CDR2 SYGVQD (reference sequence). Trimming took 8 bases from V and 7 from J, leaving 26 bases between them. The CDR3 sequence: CASVPLPLGDQGTQYF. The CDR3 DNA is TGCGCCAGCGTGCCCCTTCCACTTGGGGATCAGGGGACCCAGTACTTC.

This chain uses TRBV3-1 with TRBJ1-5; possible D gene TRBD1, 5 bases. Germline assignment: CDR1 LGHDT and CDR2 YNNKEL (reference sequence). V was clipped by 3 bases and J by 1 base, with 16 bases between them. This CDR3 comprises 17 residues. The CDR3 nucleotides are TGTGCCAGCAGCCAGCGTGACCGCAGGGTAAGCAATCAGCCCCAGCATTTT. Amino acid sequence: CASSQRDRRVSNQPQHF.

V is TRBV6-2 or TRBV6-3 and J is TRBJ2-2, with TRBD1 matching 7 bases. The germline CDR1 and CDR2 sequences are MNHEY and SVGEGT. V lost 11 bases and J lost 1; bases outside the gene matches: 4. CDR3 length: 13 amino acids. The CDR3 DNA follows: TGTGCCGGACAGGATGGGAACACCGGGGAGCTGTTTTTT. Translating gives CAGQDGNTGELFF.

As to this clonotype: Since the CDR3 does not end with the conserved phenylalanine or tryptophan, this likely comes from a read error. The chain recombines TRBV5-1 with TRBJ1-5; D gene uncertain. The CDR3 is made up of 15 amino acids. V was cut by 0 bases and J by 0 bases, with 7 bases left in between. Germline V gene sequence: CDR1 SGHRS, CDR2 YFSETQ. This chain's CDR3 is CASSLAAGSNQPQHL. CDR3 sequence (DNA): TGCGCCAGCAGCTTGGCCGCCGGTAGCAATCAGCCCCAGCATCTT.

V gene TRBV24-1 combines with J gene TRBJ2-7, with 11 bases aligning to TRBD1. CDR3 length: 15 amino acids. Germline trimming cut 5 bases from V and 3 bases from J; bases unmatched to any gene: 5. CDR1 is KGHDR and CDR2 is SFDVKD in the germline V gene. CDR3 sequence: CATSVRDRGVYEQYF. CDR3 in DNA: TGTGCCACCAGTGTTAGGGACAGGGGGGTCTACGAGCAGTACTTC.

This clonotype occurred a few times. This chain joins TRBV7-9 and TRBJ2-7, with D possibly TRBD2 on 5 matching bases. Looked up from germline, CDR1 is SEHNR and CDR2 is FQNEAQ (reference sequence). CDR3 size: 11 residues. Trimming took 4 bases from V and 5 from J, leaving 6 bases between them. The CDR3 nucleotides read TGTGCCAGCAGCTCCGGGGACGAGCAGTACTTC. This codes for CASSSGDEQYF.